Below, one T cell receptor (beta chain) is given with its context. In this sample, this clonotype turned up a few times. This receptor's antigen is unknown. Per-base quality was not reported, and no clone a single base away is much larger than it. The sample comes from a study of response to subunit inactivated influenza vaccine listed by TCRdb under 2018. The study in broad terms: Deep quantitative profiling of the T cell receptor repertoire was used in the study to follow responses to a trivalent subunit inactivated influenza vaccine. Results and caveats for the whole study, not just this receptor: The authors suggested that each seasonal influenza vaccination may recruit only a limited number of new T cells.

Libraries came from RT-PCR. For sequencing, an Illumina HiSeq 2500 was employed. TCRdb trimmed public reads at Q25 via fastp, called clones via MiXCR and kept in-frame beta chains. Rows matching on CDR3 protein sequence are summarized as one entry with the most common DNA and genes. A total of hundreds of thousands of distinct CDR3 sequences appear in this sample, 11% of them only once. 11% of the sample is taken by the ten largest. Sequences SQVTM (CDR1) and ANQGSEA (CDR2) are obtained from the germline V gene. A distance of 18 bases separates the germline ends of V and J, which lose 0 bases and 9 bases respectively. The CDR3 measures 15 amino acids from cysteine to phenylalanine. Only CDR3 DNA is held: 45 bases, read in frame from base 1. The sample also formed part of further work on T cells expressing NK-cell markers. According to the second study: 5'RACE template switching, by which a universal primer site and unique molecular identifiers were added, was used to make TCR beta cDNA libraries. Three sorted T-cell subsets (CD3+CD56+NKG2C+, CD3+CD56+NKG2C- and CD3+CD56-NKG2C+) from several donors had their TCR beta-chain repertoires profiled. Among the eight sequenced donors, only one was HCMV-seronegative, while the other seven were HCMV-seropositive. In several experiments an anti-gammadeltaTCR antibody was added to restrict sorting to alphabetaTCR-expressing T cells. In 5 to 7 donors, the dominant CD3+CD56+NKG2C+ clonotypes ranked among the top 10 CD8+ clonotypes, making up 1.0-7.0% of CD8+ T cells. Those dominant clonotypes were again the most abundant among CD3+CD56-NKG2C+ cells in a few donors, at about 25-60.1%. It remained unclear whether the expanded NKG2C-expressing T cell clones were specific for HCMV antigens. The eight sequenced donors were randomly selected healthy volunteers, three men and five women. HCMV-specific IgG was detected in serum with a commercial ELISA kit to determine HCMV serostatus. Ficoll density gradient centrifugation was used to isolate peripheral blood mononuclear cells from blood. Bulk peripheral blood T-cell repertoires were additionally sequenced from unsorted PBMC for 5 or 6 donors. Priming for cDNA synthesis came from the TCR beta constant segment, and two successive PCR amplification steps followed. The libraries were sequenced on Illumina HiSeq 2000/2500, MiSeq or NextSeq, producing 2 x 150 bp reads. MIGEC was used to demultiplex reads and group the reads by UMI, and MiTCR was used to assemble and quantify clonotypes. To exclude erroneous sequences, any TCR cDNA sequence not supported by at least two reads was discarded. The tcR package was used for downstream repertoire analysis, and clonotypes were matched between fractions using CDR3 nucleotide sequence together with V segment. VDJmatch was used to annotate antigen specificity against VDJdb, with one amino acid substitution allowed in CDR3.

The TCR comes from a man aged 50-59 years who received an inactivated influenza vaccine. Donor details come from another sample of the same person, matched by shared clones. This sample comprised PBMCs from blood, obtained on the day of vaccination. The sequence links TRBV29-1 to TRBJ2-1, with the D gene uncertain. The nucleotide sequence reads as follows: TGCAGCGTTGAAGATAGCCAGCCGCCCTACCTTGAGCAGTTCTTC. This codes for CSVEDSQPPYLEQFF.